Listed below are T cell receptor beta chains from one sample, sequenced in a study of blood T cell repertoires in COVID-19. Measured with immunoSEQ multiplex PCR; TCRdb has only the in-frame clones, and not every one. The table lists a few hundred thousand clones, about 91% of them singletons. The sample comprised peripheral blood. The receptors shown here come from a woman in her thirties or forties who had recovered from COVID-19. Both conserved end residues are part of each CDR3. A D gene is named only where the DNA matches it firmly. Clone size is shown for a subset of rows, as once, few, many or a class of expanded clone.

clone_size	d_call	j_call	v_call	cdr3_aa	cdr3_nt
-	-	TRBJ1-4	TRBV6-6	CASMRPEDPEKLFF	TGTGCCAGCATGCGGCCCGAAGATCCTGAAAAACTGTTTTTT
-	-	TRBJ2-1	TRBV28	CASSSPGNEQFF	TGTGCCAGCAGTTCCCCAGGGAATGAGCAGTTCTTC
-	-	TRBJ2-1	TRBV10-1	CASSELPPPRGEQFF	TGCGCCAGCAGTGAGCTACCCCCCCCGCGGGGTGAGCAGTTCTTC
-	TRBD1	TRBJ1-2	TRBV7-2	CASSLGDRGYGYTF	TGTGCCAGCAGCTTAGGGGACAGGGGCTATGGCTACACCTTC
-	-	TRBJ2-3	TRBV9	CASSVEGLRDTQYF	TGTGCCAGCAGCGTAGAGGGGCTAAGAGATACGCAGTATTTT
-	TRBD1	TRBJ2-5	TRBV10-1	CASSESKRQGPETQYF	TGCGCCAGCAGTGAGTCGAAAAGACAGGGACCGGAGACCCAGTACTTC
-	-	TRBJ1-2	TRBV7-2	CASSIGGGDYGYTF	TGTGCCAGCAGCATCGGGGGGGGTGACTATGGCTACACCTTC
once	-	TRBJ1-1	TRBV5-1	CASSQAGGTEAFF	TGCGCCAGCAGCCAAGCCGGGGGCACTGAAGCTTTCTTT
-	-	TRBJ2-1	TRBV14	CASGRKTGIDLNEQFF	TGTGCCAGCGGCAGAAAGACCGGGATAGACCTAAATGAGCAGTTCTTC
-	-	TRBJ2-1	TRBV7-2	CASRQRAPGNEQFF	TGTGCCAGCAGACAGCGGGCCCCGGGCAATGAGCAGTTCTTC
-	TRBD2	TRBJ2-1	TRBV24-1	CATSDRGLAGYNEQFF	TGTGCCACCAGTGACCGCGGACTAGCGGGGTACAATGAGCAGTTCTTC
-	-	TRBJ1-6	TRBV12-2	CASRSGRTGPSSYNSPLHF	TGTGCAAGTCGCTCAGGAAGGACAGGGCCGAGCTCCTATAATTCACCCCTCCACTTT
-	-	TRBJ1-2	TRBV2	CASTPGYYGYTF	TGTGCCAGCACCCCAGGTTATTATGGCTACACCTTC
-	TRBD1	TRBJ1-2	TRBV7-6	CASSPQGDYGYTF	TGTGCCAGCAGCCCACAGGGGGACTATGGCTACACCTTC
-	-	TRBJ1-6	TRBV6-5	CASSSGGSNSPLHF	TGTGCCAGCAGTTCAGGAGGGTCTAATTCACCCCTCCACTTT
-	TRBD1	TRBJ1-1	TRBV11-3	CASSPPGQPNTEAFF	TGTGCCAGCAGCCCACCGGGACAGCCAAACACTGAAGCTTTCTTT
-	-	TRBJ2-3	TRBV2	CASIDPDTFSTDTQYF	TGTGCCAGCATTGACCCGGACACCTTCAGCACAGATACGCAGTATTTT
-	TRBD1	TRBJ2-3	TRBV24-1	CATSNLGQGDLDTQYF	TGTGCCACCAGCAATTTAGGACAGGGGGACCTTGATACGCAGTATTTT
-	-	TRBJ1-1	TRBV5-1	CASMEGRLTEAFF	TGCGCCAGCATGGAGGGGCGCCTAACTGAAGCTTTCTTT
-	-	TRBJ1-6	TRBV9	CASSVGVDHSPLHF	TGTGCCAGCAGCGTGGGAGTTGATCATTCACCCCTCCACTTT
-	TRBD2	TRBJ2-5	TRBV19	CASSTSGTTLETQYF	TGTGCCAGTAGTACGAGCGGGACTACTCTAGAGACCCAGTACTTC
once	-	TRBJ1-3	TRBV12-3/TRBV12-4	CASSFLGNTIYF	TGTGCCAGCAGTTTCTTGGGAAACACCATATATTTT
-	-	TRBJ2-1	TRBV5-4	CASSHNTGNEQFF	TGTGCCAGCAGCCATAATACAGGTAATGAGCAGTTCTTC
-	TRBD1	TRBJ1-1	TRBV5-1	CASSYRGQGTEAFF	TGCGCCAGCAGCTACAGGGGGCAAGGCACTGAAGCTTTCTTT
-	-	TRBJ1-6	TRBV4-1	CASSQGLSGSRNSPLHF	TGCGCCAGCAGCCAAGGGTTGTCCGGGAGTAGGAATTCACCCCTCCACTTT
-	TRBD2	TRBJ2-1	TRBV28	CASTAGGAAYNEQFF	TGTGCCAGCACCGCCGGGGGGGCTGCCTACAATGAGCAGTTCTTC
-	-	TRBJ1-2	TRBV2	CASGAGNYGYTF	TGTGCCAGCGGGGCCGGTAACTATGGCTACACCTTC
-	TRBD1	TRBJ1-5	TRBV3-1/TRBV3-2	CASGTGESQPQHF	TGTGCCAGCGGGACAGGGGAGTCGCAGCCCCAGCATTTT
-	-	TRBJ1-1	TRBV5-8	CASSLSGPGNTEAFF	TGTGCCAGCAGCTTGTCCGGTCCGGGGAACACTGAAGCTTTCTTT
-	TRBD1	TRBJ2-1	TRBV19	CASKTGGSDNEQFF	TGTGCCAGTAAAACAGGGGGATCTGATAATGAGCAGTTCTTC
-	-	TRBJ2-6	TRBV28	CASSTVTYSGANVLTF	TGTGCCAGCAGCACCGTTACTTACTCTGGGGCCAACGTCCTGACTTTC
-	-	TRBJ1-5	TRBV30	CAWSPRGDQPQHF	TGTGCCTGGAGTCCCCGGGGGGATCAGCCCCAGCATTTT
-	-	TRBJ2-2	TRBV6-5	CASSRGSRTGELFF	TGTGCCAGCAGTCGGGGGTCGCGAACCGGGGAGCTGTTTTTT
-	TRBD2	TRBJ2-7	TRBV6-2/TRBV6-3	CASSSGGGDYEQYF	TGTGCCAGCAGTTCGGGCGGGGGGGACTACGAGCAGTACTTC
-	TRBD1	TRBJ1-6	TRBV5-1	CASSLDTPGQGSPLHF	TGCGCCAGCAGCTTGGATACGCCGGGACAGGGGTCACCCCTCCACTTT
-	TRBD1	TRBJ1-2	TRBV9	CASSAGDRGRRYTF	TGTGCCAGCAGCGCCGGGGACAGGGGGCGTCGGTACACCTTC
-	-	TRBJ2-1	TRBV4-1	CASSQVPARLFF	TGCGCCAGCAGCCAAGTGCCCGCGCGGCTGTTCTTC
-	-	TRBJ2-1	TRBV10-1	CASSDSLPGLNEQFF	TGCGCCAGCAGTGATTCGTTACCGGGACTCAATGAGCAGTTCTTC
-	-	TRBJ1-2	TRBV7-6	CASSLGQGYHYTF	TGTGCCAGCAGCTTAGGCCAGGGTTATCACTACACCTTC
-	-	TRBJ1-1	TRBV11-3	CASSRQAMNTEAFF	TGTGCCAGCAGCCGTCAAGCGATGAACACTGAAGCTTTCTTT
-	-	TRBJ1-1	TRBV6-4	CASSNDRNTEAFF	TGTGCCAGCAGTAACGACAGAAACACTGAAGCTTTCTTT
-	TRBD2	TRBJ2-1	TRBV7-3	CASSLQTSDFNEQFF	TGTGCCAGCAGCTTACAGACTAGCGACTTCAACGAGCAGTTCTTC
-	TRBD2	TRBJ2-1	TRBV9	CASSVTGTTDNEQFF	TGTGCCAGCAGCGTAACCGGGACTACCGACAATGAGCAGTTCTTC
-	TRBD1	TRBJ1-5	TRBV7-8	CASSTGQQNQPQHF	TGTGCCAGCAGCACGGGACAGCAGAATCAGCCCCAGCATTTT
-	-	TRBJ1-1	TRBV5-1	CASSPRTPSPTEAFF	TGCGCCAGCAGCCCCCGGACACCCAGCCCCACTGAAGCTTTCTTT
-	TRBD2	TRBJ2-7	TRBV28	CASSWRAGATPYEQYF	TGTGCCAGCAGTTGGCGAGCGGGGGCTACTCCCTACGAGCAGTACTTC
-	-	TRBJ1-2	TRBV12-5	CASGSGGSNYGYTF	TGTGCTAGTGGTTCTGGCGGGTCGAACTATGGCTACACCTTC
-	-	TRBJ1-1	TRBV5-6	CASSLDFMRKVAEAFF	TGTGCCAGCAGCTTGGATTTTATGAGAAAAGTCGCTGAAGCTTTCTTT
-	TRBD1	TRBJ1-6	TRBV4-1	CASSQEIGTGRISSYNSPLHF	TGCGCCAGCAGCCAGGAAATCGGGACAGGTAGAATAAGCTCCTATAATTCACCCCTCCACTTT
-	-	TRBJ2-7	TRBV3-1/TRBV3-2	CASSQGAYEQYF	TGTGCCAGCAGCCAGGGAGCCTACGAGCAGTACTTC
-	-	TRBJ2-2	TRBV2	CASTTWEDTGELFF	TGTGCCAGCACCACGTGGGAGGACACCGGGGAGCTGTTTTTT
-	TRBD1	TRBJ2-7	TRBV6-5	CASKGQNYEQYF	TGTGCCAGCAAGGGACAGAACTACGAGCAGTACTTC
-	TRBD2	TRBJ2-2	TRBV6-6	CASLSSGVTGELFF	TGTGCCAGCCTAAGTAGCGGGGTCACCGGGGAGCTGTTTTTT
-	TRBD2	TRBJ2-2	TRBV10-1	CASTKTQADQTGGSGELFF	TGCGCCAGCACCAAAACCCAGGCCGACCAAACGGGGGGGTCCGGGGAGCTGTTTTTT
-	TRBD1	TRBJ1-4	TRBV30	CAWSIGSGGKLFF	TGTGCCTGGAGTATTGGGTCAGGGGGAAAACTGTTTTTT
-	TRBD1	TRBJ2-2	TRBV7-9	CASSLLVGGPTGELFF	TGTGCCAGCAGCTTATTAGTAGGGGGCCCAACCGGGGAGCTGTTTTTT
-	-	TRBJ2-1	TRBV15	CATSPEAAYNEQFF	TGTGCCACCAGCCCAGAGGCGGCTTACAATGAGCAGTTCTTC
-	TRBD1	TRBJ1-5	TRBV27	CASSLSRGSNQPQHF	TGTGCCAGCAGTTTATCCAGGGGGAGCAATCAGCCCCAGCATTTT
-	TRBD1	TRBJ1-2	TRBV29-1	CSVNPGQGLYYGYTF	TGCAGCGTGAACCCGGGACAGGGACTATACTATGGCTACACCTTC
-	TRBD1	TRBJ2-3	TRBV6-5	CASSQYRGDTQYF	TGTGCCAGCAGTCAATACAGGGGAGATACGCAGTATTTT